A selection of T cell receptor beta chains follows, all from one sample in a study of T-cell reconstitution after alpha-beta-depleted transplantation in children. Using its own MiXCR run on the PCR reads, TCRdb lists one record per CDR3 protein. The sample lists under 85,000 distinct CDR3 sequences, over 15% occurring once. Sequencing used PBMCs, mostly from graft donor cells, obtained 360 days after TCRalphabeta/CD19-depleted stem cell transplant. The origin of the receptors is a male patient under 10 years old who had a stem cell transplant for acute lymphoblastic leukemia, so the T cells may come from the graft donor. CDR3s include the opening cysteine and the closing phenylalanine or tryptophan. Each record gives: J gene, clone size, D gene, V gene, CDR3 DNA, CDR3 protein. A D gene is named only where the DNA matches it firmly. Size is omitted from some rows. Given values are once, few, many or a class for expanded clones.

TRBJ2-5,.,.,TRBV5-1,TGCGCCAGCAGCTTGTGGATGACAGGCCCTCGGACCCAGTACTTC,CASSLWMTGPRTQYF
TRBJ2-4,.,.,TRBV28,TGTGCCAGCAGCTTGAACAGTCTAAGAGCCAAAAACATTCAGTACTTC,CASSLNSLRAKNIQYF
TRBJ2-2,.,.,TRBV20-1,TGCAGTGTCGGGCGGAACACCGGGGAGCTGTTTTTT,CSVGRNTGELFF
TRBJ2-7,few,.,TRBV6-5,TGTGCCAGCAGTTACCTTTCAGGGTCCTACGAGCAGTACTTC,CASSYLSGSYEQYF
TRBJ2-2,few,.,TRBV11-1,TGTGCCAGCAGCGTTCGTTCAGGGAATACCGGGGAGCTGTTTTTT,CASSVRSGNTGELFF
TRBJ2-1,.,TRBD2,TRBV5-1,TGCGCCAGCAGGGCTAGCGGCAGCTCCTACAATGAGCAGTTCTTC,CASRASGSSYNEQFF
TRBJ1-4,.,.,TRBV27,TGTGCCAGCAGTTTCTGGGGGGGCGGTGAAAAACTGTTTTTT,CASSFWGGGEKLFF
TRBJ2-1,many,.,TRBV15,TGTGCCACCAGCGTAACAGACGGCAATGAGCAGTTCTTC,CATSVTDGNEQFF
TRBJ2-1,few,TRBD2,TRBV6-1,TGTGCCAGCAAGGAGCGGGAGGACTACAATGAGCAGTTCTTC,CASKEREDYNEQFF
TRBJ1-3,many,.,TRBV24-1,TGTGCCACCAGTGACCCCAGGGGCTACGATGGAAACACCATATATTTT,CATSDPRGYDGNTIYF
TRBJ2-3,.,TRBD1,TRBV7-8,TGTGCCAGCAGCTTAGGGGACAGGGATATTGATACGCAGTATTTT,CASSLGDRDIDTQYF
TRBJ2-7,.,TRBD2,TRBV10-3,TGTGCCATCAGTGAGCCGAGGACTAGCGGGAGGTACGAGCAGTACTTC,CAISEPRTSGRYEQYF
TRBJ2-1,many,.,TRBV12-3/TRBV12-4,TGTGCCAGCCTAAGTAACAATTACAATGAGCAGTTCTTC,CASLSNNYNEQFF
TRBJ2-4,few,.,TRBV6-5,TGTGCCAGCAGTTACTTTGGGGCCAAGGGTGCCAAAAACATTCAGTACTTC,CASSYFGAKGAKNIQYF